The sequence of this TCR beta chain was determined in a study of early T cells in non-severe SARS-CoV-2 infection (dated by TCRdb to about 2021). Describing the broader study: Because TCR sequencing was done on bulk RNA from unsorted whole blood, the alpha and beta chains could not be paired. General findings and caveats noted by the study authors: Matching against VDJdb was skewed toward anti-spike CD8 responses, likely underestimated virus-specific expansions, and missed private and CD4 specificities.

For this clonotype: Which antigen it targets is not known. The junction does not match germline at one end; this may be a read error.

A case-control design nested within a healthcare worker cohort in London, UK, was used, with weekly nasopharyngeal swab PCR tests and blood sampling performed. Between 23 and 31 March 2020, the week of the UK lockdown, healthcare workers were enrolled and then followed up weekly for as long as 16 weeks. The library was generated by 5' RACE. The run used a NextSeq 500. The TCR library protocol attached unique molecular identifiers to individual cDNA molecules to correct for sequencing error and PCR bias. Both TCR alpha and beta chains were sequenced, and tight co-correlation was observed between alpha and beta sequence abundances in each sample. The original pipeline was this. Decombinator V4 was used to annotate TCR sequences for V gene, J gene and CDR3. Expanded TCRs were defined as changing significantly between any two time points under a Poisson model with p below 0.0001. TCR abundances were normalised to the total number of TCRs sequenced per sample and expressed as counts per million. MAIT TCRs were defined by TRAV1-2 paired with TRAJ12, TRAJ20 or TRAJ33, and iNKT TCRs by TRAV10 paired with TRAJ18. VDJdb, accessed 1 November 2021, was searched for CMV, EBV and SARS-CoV-2 annotated TCRs, excluding TCRs annotated for multiple antigens. TCRdb reprocessed the public reads (quality trimming at Q25 with fastp, clone calling with MiXCR) and kept in-frame beta chains. Entries are consolidated by CDR3 protein sequence, retaining the most common genes and DNA. TCRdb, not the authors, supplied the V and J calls. Counted in this sample were 60,000 to 85,000 distinct CDR3 sequences; 15% to 17% of them appeared once. About 12% of the sample goes to the ten largest clones.

The CDR1 and CDR2 encoded by the germline V gene (reference sequence) are SSHAT and FNYEAQ. The CDR3, cysteine through phenylalanine, is 13 amino acids long. CDR3 DNA only is kept here, 39 bases in frame from base 1. The origin of this receptor is an adult who was a healthcare worker with PCR-confirmed SARS-CoV-2 infection or an uninfected control (not recorded which). In this chain, TRBV7-7 is recombined with TRBJ2-3, with no D gene named confidently. Material for sequencing was whole blood. The CDR3 in this case is CASSLSITDTQYF. The base sequence is TGTGCTAGCAGCCTCTCGATCACAGATACGCAGTATTTT.